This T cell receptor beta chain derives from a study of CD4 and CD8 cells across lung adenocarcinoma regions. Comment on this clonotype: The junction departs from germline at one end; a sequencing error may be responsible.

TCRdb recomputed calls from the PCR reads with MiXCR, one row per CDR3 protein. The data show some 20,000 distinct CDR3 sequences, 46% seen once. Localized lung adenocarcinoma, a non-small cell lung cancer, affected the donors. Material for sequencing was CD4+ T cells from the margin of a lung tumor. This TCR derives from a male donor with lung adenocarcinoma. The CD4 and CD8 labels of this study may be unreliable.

The CDR3, as DNA: TGTGCTAGCCCCTGCCCGGGAGGCGGACTCCGTGACACAGATACGCAGTATTTC. This encodes CASPCPGGGLRDTDTQYF. The chain uses TRBV7-7 and TRBJ2-3; TRBD2 matches at 7 bases. Germline-derived CDR1 and CDR2 are SSHAT and FNYEAQ (reference sequence). The CDR3 runs 18 residues.